The TCR beta chain described here comes from a study of T cells after yellow fever vaccination. For the study at large: Libraries from low-cell-number fractions were prepared with the SMART-Seq v4 Ultra Low Input RNA kit.

Generation of TCR cDNA used 5'RACE template switching (which added a universal primer site and UMIs). One entry per CDR3 protein results from TCRdb running MiXCR on the 5' RACE reads. The table has around 350,000 distinct CDR3 sequences, under 7.5% seen once. There are a few counts of this clonotype. Its specificity is not known. This CDR3 spans 15 amino acids. The germline V and J ends were trimmed by 1 base and 3 bases, with 12 bases remaining between them. Germline lookup yields CDR1 SSHAT and CDR2 FNYEAQ (reference sequence). Study-level points and caveats: Clones from primary vaccination mostly reappeared after the booster (approximately 95% CD4, over 85% CD8). Researchers report a weaker secondary response that nonetheless peaked faster, day 5 versus 15.

The V and J genes are TRBV7-7 and TRBJ2-5, with D hard to call. The sequence was collected from a man in his thirties or forties who received the YFV17D yellow fever vaccine. Sequenced here: PBMCs, sampled 5 days after the yellow fever booster vaccination. CDR3 residues: CASSLGGNREETQYF. The DNA for the CDR3 is TGTGCCAGCAGCTTAGGGGGAAACAGAGAAGAGACCCAGTACTTC. The full variable domain, rest sourced from reference TRBV7-7 and TRBJ2-5, is GAGVSQSPRYKVTKRGQDVTLRCDPISSHATLYWYQQALGQGPEFLTYFNYEAQPDKSGLPSDRFSAERPEGSISTLTIQRTEQRDSAMYRCASSLGGNREETQYFGPGTRLLVL.